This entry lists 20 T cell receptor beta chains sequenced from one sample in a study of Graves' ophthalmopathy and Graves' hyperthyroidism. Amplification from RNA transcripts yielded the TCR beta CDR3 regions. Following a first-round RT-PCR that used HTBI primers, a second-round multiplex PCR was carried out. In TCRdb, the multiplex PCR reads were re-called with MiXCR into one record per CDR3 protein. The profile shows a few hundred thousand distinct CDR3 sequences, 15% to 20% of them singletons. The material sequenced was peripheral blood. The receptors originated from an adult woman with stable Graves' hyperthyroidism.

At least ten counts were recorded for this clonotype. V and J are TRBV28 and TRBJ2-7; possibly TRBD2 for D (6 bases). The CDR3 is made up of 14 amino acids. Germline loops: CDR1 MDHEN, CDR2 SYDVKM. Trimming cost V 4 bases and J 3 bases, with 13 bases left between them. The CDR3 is CASSSVGGGYEQYF. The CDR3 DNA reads TGTGCCAGCAGTTCCGTGGGGGGAGGCTACGAGCAGTACTTC.

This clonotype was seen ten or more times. The CDR3 sequence is CASSPPTPYEQYF. In nucleotides, the CDR3 is TGTGCCAGCTCACCACCGACGCCCTACGAGCAGTACTTC. This chain uses TRBV18 with TRBJ2-7; D unresolved. V lost 0 bases and J 2 bases, leaving 5 bases between the germline ends. Per the germline V gene, CDR1 is KGHSH and CDR2 is LQKENI. The CDR3 runs 13 residues. The full variable domain, its missing parts supplied by reference TRBV18 and TRBJ2-7, is NAGVMQNPRHLVRRRGQEARLRCSPMKGHSHVYWYRQLPEEGLKFMVYLQKENIIDESGMPKERFSAEFPKEGPSILRIQQVVRGDSAAYFCASSPPTPYEQYFGPGTRLTVT.

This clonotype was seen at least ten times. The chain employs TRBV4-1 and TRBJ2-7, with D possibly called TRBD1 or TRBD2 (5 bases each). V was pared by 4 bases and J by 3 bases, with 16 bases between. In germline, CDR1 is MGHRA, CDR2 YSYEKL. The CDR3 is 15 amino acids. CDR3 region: CASSLSTGAFYEQYF. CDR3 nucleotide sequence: TGCGCCAGCAGCCTAAGCACCGGGGCCTTCTACGAGCAGTACTTC.

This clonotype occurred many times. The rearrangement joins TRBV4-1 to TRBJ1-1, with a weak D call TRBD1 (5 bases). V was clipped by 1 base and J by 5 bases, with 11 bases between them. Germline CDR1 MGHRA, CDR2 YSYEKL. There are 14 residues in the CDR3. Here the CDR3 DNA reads TGCGCCAGCAGCCAAGTGGGGGGAGGGACTGAAGCTTTCTTT. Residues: CASSQVGGGTEAFF.

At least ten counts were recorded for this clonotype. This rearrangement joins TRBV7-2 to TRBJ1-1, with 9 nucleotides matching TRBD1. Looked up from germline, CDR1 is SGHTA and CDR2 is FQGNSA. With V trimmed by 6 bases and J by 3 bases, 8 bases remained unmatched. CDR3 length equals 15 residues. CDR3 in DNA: TGTGCCAGCAGTCACCGCGGGGACAGGGACACTGAAGCTTTCTTT. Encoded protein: CASSHRGDRDTEAFF.

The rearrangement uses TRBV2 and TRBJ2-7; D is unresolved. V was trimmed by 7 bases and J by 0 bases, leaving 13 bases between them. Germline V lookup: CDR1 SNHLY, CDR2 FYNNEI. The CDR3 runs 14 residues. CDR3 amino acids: CASTKGLSSYEQYF. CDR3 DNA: TGTGCCAGCACGAAGGGCTTAAGCTCCTACGAGCAGTACTTC.

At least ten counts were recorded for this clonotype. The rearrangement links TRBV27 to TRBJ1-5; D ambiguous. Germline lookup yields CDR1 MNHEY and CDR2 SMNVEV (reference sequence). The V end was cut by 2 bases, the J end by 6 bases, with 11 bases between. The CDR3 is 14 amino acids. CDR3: CASSLGPYGQPQHF. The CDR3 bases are TGTGCCAGCAGTTTAGGGCCCTACGGTCAGCCCCAGCATTTT.

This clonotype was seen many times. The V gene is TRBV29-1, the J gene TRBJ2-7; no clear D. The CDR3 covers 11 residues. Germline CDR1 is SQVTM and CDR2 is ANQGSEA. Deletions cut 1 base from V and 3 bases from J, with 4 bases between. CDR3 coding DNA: TGCAGCGTTGAAGGTAACTACGAGCAGTACTTC. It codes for CSVEGNYEQYF.

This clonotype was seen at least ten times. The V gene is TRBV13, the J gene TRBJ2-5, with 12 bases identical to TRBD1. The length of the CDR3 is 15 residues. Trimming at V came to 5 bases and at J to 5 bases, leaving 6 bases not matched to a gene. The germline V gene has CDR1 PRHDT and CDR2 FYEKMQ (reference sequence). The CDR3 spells CASSRGTGGGETQYF. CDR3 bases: TGTGCCAGCAGCCGCGGGACAGGGGGCGGGGAGACCCAGTACTTC.

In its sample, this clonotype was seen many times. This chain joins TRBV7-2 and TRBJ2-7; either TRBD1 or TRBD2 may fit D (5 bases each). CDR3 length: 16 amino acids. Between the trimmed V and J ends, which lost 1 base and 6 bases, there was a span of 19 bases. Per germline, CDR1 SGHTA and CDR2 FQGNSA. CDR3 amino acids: CASSLGWGNLGREQYF. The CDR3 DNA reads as TGTGCCAGCAGCTTAGGCTGGGGGAACCTTGGGCGCGAGCAGTACTTC.

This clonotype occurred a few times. As DNA, the CDR3 is TGCGCCAGCAGCCAAACCCGACACCCTAACTACGAGCAGTACTTC. This gives the protein CASSQTRHPNYEQYF. The chain combines TRBV4-1 with TRBJ2-7; no firm D call. CDR3 length: 15 amino acids. Trimming took off 2 bases at V and 3 bases at J, with 14 bases between the two ends. Germline V gene sequence: CDR1 MGHRA, CDR2 YSYEKL.

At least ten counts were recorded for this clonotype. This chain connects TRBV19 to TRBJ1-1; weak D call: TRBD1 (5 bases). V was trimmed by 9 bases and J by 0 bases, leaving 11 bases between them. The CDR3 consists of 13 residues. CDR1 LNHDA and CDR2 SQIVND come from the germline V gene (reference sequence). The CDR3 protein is CASNPGLNTEAFF. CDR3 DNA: TGTGCCAGCAACCCGGGACTGAACACTGAAGCTTTCTTT.

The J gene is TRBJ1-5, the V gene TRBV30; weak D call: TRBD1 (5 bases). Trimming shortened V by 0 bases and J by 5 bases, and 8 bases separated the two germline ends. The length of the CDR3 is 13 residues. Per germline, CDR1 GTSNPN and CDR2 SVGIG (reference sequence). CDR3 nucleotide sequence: TGTGCCTGGAGTGTTGGGGGTTATCAGCCCCAGCATTTT. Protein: CAWSVGGYQPQHF.

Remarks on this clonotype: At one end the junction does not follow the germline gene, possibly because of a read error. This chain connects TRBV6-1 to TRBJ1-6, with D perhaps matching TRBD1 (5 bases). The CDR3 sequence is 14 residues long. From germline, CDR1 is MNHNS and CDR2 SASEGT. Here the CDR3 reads CASSATREGSHLHF. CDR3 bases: TGTGCCAGCAGTGCGACCAGGGAAGGTTCACACCTCCACTTT.

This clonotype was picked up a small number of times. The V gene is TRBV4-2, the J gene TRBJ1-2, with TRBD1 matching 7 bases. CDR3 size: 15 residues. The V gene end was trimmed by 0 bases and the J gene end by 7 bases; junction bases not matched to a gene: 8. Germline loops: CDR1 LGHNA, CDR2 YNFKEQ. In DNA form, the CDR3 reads TGTGCCAGCAGCCAAGATAGGGGGCCCCACGCTGGCTACACCTTC. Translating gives CASSQDRGPHAGYTF.

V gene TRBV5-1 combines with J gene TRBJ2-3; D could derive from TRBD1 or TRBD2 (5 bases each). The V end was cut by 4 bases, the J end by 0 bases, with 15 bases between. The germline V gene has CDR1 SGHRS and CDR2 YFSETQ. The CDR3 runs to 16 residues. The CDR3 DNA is TGCGCCAGCAGCACGGGGTGGGGCGCTAGCACAGATACGCAGTATTTT. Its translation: CASSTGWGASTDTQYF.

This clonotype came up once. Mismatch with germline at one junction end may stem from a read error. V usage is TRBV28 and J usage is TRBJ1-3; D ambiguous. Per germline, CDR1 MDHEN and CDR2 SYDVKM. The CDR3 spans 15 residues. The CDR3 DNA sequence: TGTGCCAGCTATGGATGGAGCCTCTCTGGAAGCACCATATATTTT. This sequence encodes CASYGWSLSGSTIYF.

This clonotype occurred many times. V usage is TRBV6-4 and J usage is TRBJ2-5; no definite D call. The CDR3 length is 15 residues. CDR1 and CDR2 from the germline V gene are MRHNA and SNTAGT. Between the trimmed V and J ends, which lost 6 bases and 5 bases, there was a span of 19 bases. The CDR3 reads CASSQTAEKGETQYF. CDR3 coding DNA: TGTGCCAGCAGCCAGACGGCGGAAAAAGGGGAGACCCAGTACTTC.

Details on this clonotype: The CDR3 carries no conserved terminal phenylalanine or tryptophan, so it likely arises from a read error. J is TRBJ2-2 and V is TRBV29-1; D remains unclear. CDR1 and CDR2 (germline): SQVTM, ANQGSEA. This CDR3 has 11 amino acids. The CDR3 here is CCVERGGELFL. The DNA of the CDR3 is TGCTGCGTTGAACGTGGGGGGGAGCTGTTTCTT.

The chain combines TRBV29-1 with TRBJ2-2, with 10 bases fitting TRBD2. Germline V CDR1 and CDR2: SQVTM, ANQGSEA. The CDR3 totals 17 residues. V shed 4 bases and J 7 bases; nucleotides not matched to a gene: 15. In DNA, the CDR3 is TGCAGCGTTGTATTGCTGGCTAGCGGGAGTCGTAACGGGGAGCTGTTTTTT. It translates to CSVVLLASGSRNGELFF.